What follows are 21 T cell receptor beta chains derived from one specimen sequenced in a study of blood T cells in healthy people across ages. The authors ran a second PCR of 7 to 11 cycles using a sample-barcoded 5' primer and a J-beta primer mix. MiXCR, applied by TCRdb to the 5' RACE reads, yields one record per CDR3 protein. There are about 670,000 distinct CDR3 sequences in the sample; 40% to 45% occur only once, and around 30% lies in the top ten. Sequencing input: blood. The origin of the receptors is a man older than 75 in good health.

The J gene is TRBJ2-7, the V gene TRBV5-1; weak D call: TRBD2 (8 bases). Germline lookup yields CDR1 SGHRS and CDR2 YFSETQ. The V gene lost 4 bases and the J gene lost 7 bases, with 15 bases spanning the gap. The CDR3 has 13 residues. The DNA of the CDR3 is TGCGCCAGCAGCCCGACAGGGACTAGGGAGCAGTACTTC. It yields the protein CASSPTGTREQYF.

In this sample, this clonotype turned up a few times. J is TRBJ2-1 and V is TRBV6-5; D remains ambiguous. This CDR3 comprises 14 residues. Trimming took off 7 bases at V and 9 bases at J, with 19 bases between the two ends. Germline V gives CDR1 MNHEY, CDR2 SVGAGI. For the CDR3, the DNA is TGTGCCAGCACCGCCCAAAAAACCGGCGGTGAGCAGTTCTTC. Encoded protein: CASTAQKTGGEQFF.

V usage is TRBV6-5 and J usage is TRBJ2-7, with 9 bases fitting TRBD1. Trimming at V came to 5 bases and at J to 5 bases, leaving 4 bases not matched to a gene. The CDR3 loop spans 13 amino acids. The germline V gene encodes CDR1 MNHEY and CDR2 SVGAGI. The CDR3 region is CASSRGTGNEQYF. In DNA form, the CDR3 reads TGTGCCAGCAGTAGGGGGACAGGGAACGAGCAGTACTTC.

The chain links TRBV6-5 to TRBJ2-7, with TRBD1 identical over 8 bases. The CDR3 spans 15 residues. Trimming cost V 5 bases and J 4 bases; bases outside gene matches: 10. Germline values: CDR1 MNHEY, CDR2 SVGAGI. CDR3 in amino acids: CASSQRDRTTYEQYF. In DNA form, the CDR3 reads TGTGCCAGCAGTCAGAGGGACAGGACAACATACGAGCAGTACTTC.

The CDR3 bases are TGTGCCATCAGTGAGAAGGGACCTCATCTTTCACCCCTCCACTTT. Translation: CAISEKGPHLSPLHF. The chain links TRBV10-3 to TRBJ1-6, with D maybe TRBD1 (5 bases). The germline V gene encodes CDR1 ENHRY and CDR2 SYGVKD. V was cut by 2 bases and J by 9 bases, with 14 bases left in between. There are 15 residues in the CDR3.

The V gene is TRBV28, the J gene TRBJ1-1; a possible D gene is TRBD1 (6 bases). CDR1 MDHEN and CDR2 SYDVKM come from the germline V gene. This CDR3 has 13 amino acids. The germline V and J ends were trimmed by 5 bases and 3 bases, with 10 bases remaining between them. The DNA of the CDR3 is TGTGCCAGCAGTCCCGGGACATACACTGAAGCTTTCTTT. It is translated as CASSPGTYTEAFF. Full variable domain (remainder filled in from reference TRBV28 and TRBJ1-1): DVKVTQSSRYLVKRTGEKVFLECVQDMDHENMFWYRQDPGLGLRLIYFSYDVKMKEKGDIPEGYSVSREKKERFSLILESASTNQTSMYLCASSPGTYTEAFFGQGTRLTVV.

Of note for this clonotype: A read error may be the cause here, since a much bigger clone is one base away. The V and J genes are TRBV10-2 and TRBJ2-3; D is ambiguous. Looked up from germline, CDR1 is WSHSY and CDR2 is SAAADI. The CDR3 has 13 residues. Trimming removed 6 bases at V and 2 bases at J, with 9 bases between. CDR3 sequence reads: CASREEHTDTQYF. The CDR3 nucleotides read TGCGCCAGCAGAGAGGAGCACACAGATACGCAGTATTTT.

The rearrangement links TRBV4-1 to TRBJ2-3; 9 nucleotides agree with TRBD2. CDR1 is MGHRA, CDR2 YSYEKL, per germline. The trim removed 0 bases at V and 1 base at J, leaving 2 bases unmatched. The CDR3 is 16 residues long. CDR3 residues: CASSQDIAGGTDTQYF. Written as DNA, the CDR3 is TGCGCCAGCAGCCAAGATATAGCGGGGGGCACAGATACGCAGTATTTT.

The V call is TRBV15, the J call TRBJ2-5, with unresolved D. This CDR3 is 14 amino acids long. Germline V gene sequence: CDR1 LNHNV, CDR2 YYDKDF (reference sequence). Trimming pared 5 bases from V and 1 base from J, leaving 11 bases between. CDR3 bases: TGTGCCACCAGCGGATACGTACTCCAAGAGACCCAGTACTTC. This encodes CATSGYVLQETQYF.

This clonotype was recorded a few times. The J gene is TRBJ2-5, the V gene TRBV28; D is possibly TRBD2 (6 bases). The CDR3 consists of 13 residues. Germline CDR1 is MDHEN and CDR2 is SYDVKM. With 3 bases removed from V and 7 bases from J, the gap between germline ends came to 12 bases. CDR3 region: CASSLLAPRTQYF. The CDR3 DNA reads TGTGCCAGCAGTTTGCTAGCGCCGAGGACCCAGTACTTC.

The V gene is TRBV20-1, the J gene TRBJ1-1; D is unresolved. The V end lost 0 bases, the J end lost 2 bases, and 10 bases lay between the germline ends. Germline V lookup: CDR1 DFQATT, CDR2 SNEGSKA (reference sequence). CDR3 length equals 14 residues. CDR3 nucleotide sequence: TGCAGTGCTAGAGACACAGCGTCCAACACTGAAGCTTTCTTT. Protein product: CSARDTASNTEAFF.

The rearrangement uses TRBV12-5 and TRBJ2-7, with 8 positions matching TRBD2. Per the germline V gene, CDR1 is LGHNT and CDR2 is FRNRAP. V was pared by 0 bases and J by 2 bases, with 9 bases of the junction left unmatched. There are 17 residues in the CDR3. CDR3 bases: TGTGCTAGTGGTTTGGTACGGGGGGGTAGAAGGGCCTACGAGCAGTACTTC. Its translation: CASGLVRGGRRAYEQYF.

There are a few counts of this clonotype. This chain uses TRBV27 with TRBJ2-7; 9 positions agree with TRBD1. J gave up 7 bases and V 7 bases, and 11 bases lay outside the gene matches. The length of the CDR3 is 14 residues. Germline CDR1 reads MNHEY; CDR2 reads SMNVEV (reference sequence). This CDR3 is CASTAGQGIWEQYF. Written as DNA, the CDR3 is TGTGCCAGCACAGCAGGACAGGGGATATGGGAGCAGTACTTC.

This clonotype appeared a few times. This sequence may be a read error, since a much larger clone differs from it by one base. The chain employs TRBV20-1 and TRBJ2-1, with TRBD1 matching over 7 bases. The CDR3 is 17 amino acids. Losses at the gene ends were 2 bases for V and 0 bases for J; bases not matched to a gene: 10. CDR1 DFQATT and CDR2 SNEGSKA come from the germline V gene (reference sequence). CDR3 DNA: TGCAGTGCTAGACCCACAGGGGCCCACGGCTCCTACAATGAGCAGTTCTTC. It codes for CSARPTGAHGSYNEQFF.

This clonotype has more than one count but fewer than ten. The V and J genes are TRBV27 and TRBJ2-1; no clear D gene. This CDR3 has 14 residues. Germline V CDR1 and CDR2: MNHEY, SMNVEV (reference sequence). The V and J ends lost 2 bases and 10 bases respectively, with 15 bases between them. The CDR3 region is CASSLEIGHSEQFF. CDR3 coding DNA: TGTGCCAGCAGTTTAGAGATTGGGCATTCGGAGCAGTTCTTC.

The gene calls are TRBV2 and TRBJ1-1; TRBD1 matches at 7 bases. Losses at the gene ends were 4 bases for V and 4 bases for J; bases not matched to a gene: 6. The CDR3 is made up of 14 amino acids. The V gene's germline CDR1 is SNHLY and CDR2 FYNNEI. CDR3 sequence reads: CASSGTGGSTEAFF. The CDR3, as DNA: TGTGCCAGCAGTGGGACAGGAGGGAGCACTGAAGCTTTCTTT.

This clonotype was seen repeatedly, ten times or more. The CDR3 spells CASSYQTDQETQYF. The CDR3 coding sequence is TGCGCCAGCAGCTACCAGACAGACCAAGAGACCCAGTACTTC. The J gene is TRBJ2-5, the V gene TRBV5-1; a weak D match, TRBD1 (5 bases). Germline V lookup: CDR1 SGHRS, CDR2 YFSETQ. V gave up 3 bases and J gave up 0 bases, with 9 bases separating them. This CDR3 has 14 residues.

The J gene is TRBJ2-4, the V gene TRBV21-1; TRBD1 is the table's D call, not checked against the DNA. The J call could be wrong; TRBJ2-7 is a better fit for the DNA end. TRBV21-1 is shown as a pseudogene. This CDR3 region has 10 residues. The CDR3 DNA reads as TGTGCCGGCATCCCCGGCGAGCAGTACTTC. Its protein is CAGIPGEQYF.

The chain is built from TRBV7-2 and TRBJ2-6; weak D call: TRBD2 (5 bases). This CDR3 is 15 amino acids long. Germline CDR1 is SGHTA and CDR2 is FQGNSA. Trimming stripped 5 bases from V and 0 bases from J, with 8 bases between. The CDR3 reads CASSTDFSGANVLTF. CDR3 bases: TGTGCCAGCAGCACGGACTTCTCTGGGGCCAACGTCCTGACTTTC.

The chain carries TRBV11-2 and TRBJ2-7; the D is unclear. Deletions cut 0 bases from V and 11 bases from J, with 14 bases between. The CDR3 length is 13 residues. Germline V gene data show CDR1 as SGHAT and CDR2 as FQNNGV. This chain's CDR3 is CASSLDPDRPKYF. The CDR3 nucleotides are TGTGCCAGCAGCTTAGACCCCGATAGGCCGAAGTACTTC.

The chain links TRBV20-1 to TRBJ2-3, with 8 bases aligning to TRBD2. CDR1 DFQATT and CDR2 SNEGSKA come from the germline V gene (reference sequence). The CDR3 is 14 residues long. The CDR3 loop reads CTIPRGGSTDTQYF. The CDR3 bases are TGCACAATCCCCCGGGGGGGGTCCACAGATACGCAGTATTTT.